The 20 T cell receptor beta chains given below trace back to one sample, sequenced in a study of T cell responses to AZD1222 COVID-19 vaccine. Libraries were prepared by immunoSEQ multiplex PCR; TCRdb keeps only in-frame clonotypes and omits some of them. The sample has 200,000 to 250,000 clones, about 92% seen once. Sequenced material: peripheral blood, taken on day 0 of MenACWY control vaccination. These receptors were obtained from an adult in good health.

This chain joins TRBV5-1 and TRBJ2-7; possibly TRBD1 or TRBD2 for D (5 bases each). The CDR3 runs to 17 residues. Germline CDR1 and CDR2: SGHRS and YFSETQ. Trimming took off 4 bases at V and 2 bases at J, with 22 bases between the two ends. This chain's CDR3 is CASSTAEGWQGPYEQYF. In DNA, the CDR3 is TGCGCCAGCAGCACGGCCGAGGGTTGGCAGGGCCCCTACGAGCAGTACTTC.

The chain uses TRBV4-1 and TRBJ1-2; 8 positions match TRBD1. CDR3 length: 22 amino acids. Trimming at V came to 0 bases and at J to 8 bases, leaving 29 bases not matched to a gene. In germline, CDR1 is MGHRA, CDR2 YSYEKL. The CDR3 DNA is TGCGCCAGCAGCCAAGATTCCCTGGGATTATCTCGCAGGGGGCGGAAGAGTGTGGGCTACACCTTC. As protein: CASSQDSLGLSRRGRKSVGYTF.

The chain carries TRBV3-1 (or the pseudogene TRBV3-2) and TRBJ2-7; no reliable D call. V dropped 0 bases and J dropped 5 bases, with 11 bases sitting between them. Germline V gene data show CDR1 as LGHDT and CDR2 as YNNKEL (reference sequence). This CDR3 comprises 14 residues. The CDR3 DNA is TGTGCCAGCAGCCAAGATATTCTAGGCGACGAGCAGTACTTC. Its protein product is CASSQDILGDEQYF.

The chain carries TRBV6-5 and TRBJ1-5; 7 bases line up with TRBD1. Trimming cost V 7 bases and J 5 bases; bases outside gene matches: 8. The CDR3 consists of 14 residues. Germline values: CDR1 MNHEY, CDR2 SVGAGI. CDR3 DNA: TGTGCCAGCAATAGTGGACAGGTTCATCAGCCCCAGCATTTT. Its translation: CASNSGQVHQPQHF.

This sequence joins TRBV7-2 and TRBJ1-2, with D unresolved. In germline, CDR1 is SGHTA, CDR2 FQGNSA. This CDR3 is 13 amino acids long. The V and J ends lost 5 bases and 8 bases respectively, with 15 bases between them. CDR3 residues: CASSPFQRNGYTF. In DNA form, the CDR3 reads TGTGCCAGCAGCCCCTTTCAAAGGAACGGCTACACCTTC.

The chain has TRBV6-5 and TRBJ1-5; the match to TRBD1 covers 10 bases. CDR3 length: 14 amino acids. Germline V CDR1 and CDR2: MNHEY, SVGAGI. V dropped 8 bases and J dropped 6; count of bases not matched to a gene: 7. The CDR3 protein is CASQRTGGGQPQHF. In DNA, the CDR3 is TGTGCCAGCCAAAGGACAGGGGGAGGTCAGCCCCAGCATTTT.

The rearrangement links TRBV2 to TRBJ1-2; 9 bases match TRBD1. Germline loops: CDR1 SNHLY, CDR2 FYNNEI. The CDR3 loop spans 13 amino acids. After removal of 6 bases from V and 6 bases from J, the junction contained 5 bases not matched to a gene. The DNA of the CDR3 is TGTGCCAGCAGCTTGGGACAGGGAAATGGCTACACCTTC. As protein: CASSLGQGNGYTF.

The J gene is TRBJ1-5, the V gene TRBV6-2 or TRBV6-3; a weak D match, TRBD1 (5 bases). The CDR3 is 13 residues long. Germline V gene sequence: CDR1 MNHEY, CDR2 SVGEGT. Trimming left V 6 bases short and J 4 bases short, with 10 bases between. The CDR3 region has the DNA TGTGCCAGCAGCGAGTGGGGGAATCAGCCCCAGCATTTT. Amino acid sequence: CASSEWGNQPQHF.

The chain carries TRBV4-1 and TRBJ1-5; 9 nucleotides match TRBD1. The CDR3 is made up of 15 amino acids. V lost 4 bases, J lost 4 bases, and 5 bases stayed unmatched. Germline V CDR1 and CDR2: MGHRA, YSYEKL. Here the CDR3 DNA reads TGCGCCAGCAGCCCACAGGGGGCGTTTAATCAGCCCCAGCATTTT. This codes for CASSPQGAFNQPQHF.

The chain employs TRBV10-3 and TRBJ2-7; D is unresolved. This CDR3 is built from 15 residues. Between the trimmed V and J ends, which lost 0 bases and 2 bases, there was a span of 11 bases. Germline assignment: CDR1 ENHRY and CDR2 SYGVKD. The CDR3 protein is CAISESSPPPYEQYF. The CDR3 nucleotides are TGTGCCATCAGTGAGTCCTCACCTCCCCCCTACGAGCAGTACTTC.

The chain combines TRBV19 with TRBJ1-1; 8 nucleotides match TRBD1. CDR3 length: 16 residues. Germline lookup yields CDR1 LNHDA and CDR2 SQIVND (reference sequence). Trimming took 5 bases from V and 0 from J; bases not matched to a gene: 8. Written as DNA, the CDR3 is TGTGCCAGTAGTCCACGGACAGGGAACATGAACACTGAAGCTTTCTTT. Its translation: CASSPRTGNMNTEAFF.

The chain links TRBV11-2 to TRBJ1-1; D unresolved. Germline V gene lookup returns CDR1 SGHAT and CDR2 FQNNGV. CDR3 length equals 13 residues. The ends were cut back, 5 bases at V and 4 bases at J, with 11 bases in the middle. The CDR3 region is CASSLEGSTEAFF. In nucleotides, the CDR3 is TGTGCCAGCAGCCTGGAAGGGAGCACTGAAGCTTTCTTT.

The rearrangement joins TRBV16 to TRBJ1-1; no firm D call. The CDR3 totals 15 residues. Germline CDR1 KGHSY, CDR2 FQNENV. Trimming shortened V by 4 bases and J by 3 bases, and 15 bases separated the two germline ends. CDR3 region: CASSRTIVPDTEAFF. In DNA, the CDR3 is TGTGCCAGCAGCCGCACAATTGTGCCTGACACTGAAGCTTTCTTT.

This rearrangement joins TRBV5-1 to TRBJ2-1; 7 positions match TRBD1. Losses at the gene ends were 4 bases for V and 0 bases for J; bases not matched to a gene: 7. Germline CDR1 and CDR2: SGHRS and YFSETQ. The CDR3 spans 16 residues. The DNA for the CDR3 is TGCGCCAGCAGCATAAGAGGGGGCTCCTCCTACAATGAGCAGTTCTTC. Translated, it gives CASSIRGGSSYNEQFF.

The CDR3 region is CASSRSGGARNEQFF. The CDR3, as DNA: TGTGCCAGCAGTAGAAGCGGGGGGGCTAGGAATGAGCAGTTCTTC. The gene calls are TRBV6-5 and TRBJ2-1; 10 bases fit TRBD2. CDR3 size: 15 residues. The junction had 8 bases not matched to a gene; V was cut back by 5 bases and J by 7 bases. The germline CDR1 and CDR2 sequences are MNHEY and SVGAGI.

The chain uses TRBV29-1 and TRBJ1-1; 9 bases fit TRBD1. V shed 2 bases and J 5 bases; nucleotides not matched to a gene: 9. The CDR3 has 15 amino acids. Per the germline V gene, CDR1 is SQVTM and CDR2 is ANQGSEA. The CDR3 DNA reads as TGCAGCGTTGAATTAGGGACAGGGTGGGGAACTGAAGCTTTCTTT. It yields the protein CSVELGTGWGTEAFF.

The gene calls are TRBV19 and TRBJ1-5; 9 positions match TRBD1. CDR1 LNHDA and CDR2 SQIVND come from the germline V gene (reference sequence). Germline trimming cut 5 bases from V and 4 bases from J; bases unmatched to any gene: 6. The CDR3 loop spans 15 amino acids. The CDR3 DNA follows: TGTGCCAGTAGTGGCGGGACAGGGAGAAATCAGCCCCAGCATTTT. Its translation: CASSGGTGRNQPQHF.

The chain couples TRBV30 to TRBJ1-1, with D unclear. V was pared by 2 bases and J by 5 bases, with 12 bases between. This CDR3 region has 13 residues. The germline V gene encodes CDR1 GTSNPN and CDR2 SVGIG (reference sequence). CDR3: CAWSLGRSTEAFF. The CDR3, as DNA: TGTGCCTGGAGTCTTGGGCGAAGTACTGAAGCTTTCTTT.

This clone was picked up one time. The chain is built from TRBV7-9 and TRBJ2-7; D perhaps matches TRBD2 (5 bases). The V end lost 1 base, the J end lost 7 bases, and 17 bases lay between the germline ends. Germline loops: CDR1 SEHNR, CDR2 FQNEAQ (reference sequence). This CDR3 has 15 amino acids. The CDR3 protein is CASSLEYVYSGEQYF. The CDR3 DNA sequence: TGTGCCAGCAGCTTAGAATACGTCTACTCGGGGGAGCAGTACTTC. Full variable domain (rest looked up from reference TRBV7-9 and TRBJ2-7): DTGVSQNPRHKITKRGQNVTFRCDPISEHNRLYWYRQTLGQGPEFLTYFQNEAQLEKSRLLSDRFSAERPKGSFSTLEIQRTEQGDSAMYLCASSLEYVYSGEQYFGPGTRLTVT.

The gene calls are TRBV13 and TRBJ1-2; D is ambiguous. V was cut by 4 bases and J by 4 bases, with 7 bases left in between. This CDR3 comprises 12 residues. The germline gives CDR1 PRHDT, CDR2 FYEKMQ (reference sequence). As DNA, the CDR3 is TGTGCCAGCAGCTGGGTTCTCTATGGCTACACCTTC. Translated, it gives CASSWVLYGYTF.